Listed below are T cell receptor beta chains from one sample, sequenced in a study of T-cell memory formation after mild COVID-19. TCRdb itself ran the 5' RACE reads through MiXCR, one entry per CDR3 protein. There are 250,000 to 300,000 distinct CDR3 sequences in the sample; roughly 18% occur only once, and more than 20% lies in the top ten. The sequenced material came from PBMCs or a T cell subset sorted from them (not recorded which). The receptors here all came from a man between 18 and 35 years old who had mild COVID-19 (a few samples of this study predate the infection). Cell type and time point are not known. The CDR3 runs from the conserved cysteine through the conserved F or W. Each record gives: CDR3 protein, CDR3 DNA, clone size, V gene, J gene, D gene. A D gene is named only where the DNA matches it firmly. Clone size appears in some rows only: once, few, many, or a class for an expanded clone.

CDR3aa: CASSYEGTEAFF
CDR3nt: TGTGCCAGCAGTTACGAGGGGACTGAAGCTTTCTTT
abundance: -
v_gene: TRBV6-5
j_gene: TRBJ1-1
d_gene: -

CDR3aa: CASIASGGETQYF
CDR3nt: TGTGCCAGCATCGCTAGCGGGGGAGAGACCCAGTACTTC
abundance: -
v_gene: TRBV12-3/TRBV12-4
j_gene: TRBJ2-5
d_gene: TRBD2

CDR3aa: CASSFAVGLNTGELFF
CDR3nt: TGTGCCAGCAGCTTTGCGGTCGGGCTGAACACCGGGGAGCTGTTTTTT
abundance: few
v_gene: TRBV11-2
j_gene: TRBJ2-2
d_gene: -

CDR3aa: CASRLRDQETQYF
CDR3nt: TGTGCCAGTAGGTTACGGGACCAAGAGACCCAGTACTTC
abundance: few
v_gene: TRBV19
j_gene: TRBJ2-5
d_gene: -

CDR3aa: CASSYGAGGLSYEQFF
CDR3nt: TGTGCCAGCAGTTACGGAGCGGGGGGGTTGAGTTATGAGCAGTTCTTC
abundance: few
v_gene: TRBV6-5
j_gene: TRBJ2-1
d_gene: TRBD2

CDR3aa: CASSPGQGEYGYTF
CDR3nt: TGCGCCAGCAGCCCCGGACAGGGCGAGTATGGCTACACCTTC
abundance: few
v_gene: TRBV4-3
j_gene: TRBJ1-2
d_gene: TRBD1

CDR3aa: CASSLTGGRGEAFF
CDR3nt: TGTGCCAGCAGCCTGACAGGGGGCCGGGGTGAAGCTTTCTTT
abundance: -
v_gene: TRBV5-5
j_gene: TRBJ1-1
d_gene: TRBD1

CDR3aa: CATSGQGWYEQYF
CDR3nt: TGTGCCACCAGCGGTCAGGGCTGGTACGAGCAGTACTTC
abundance: few
v_gene: TRBV15
j_gene: TRBJ2-7
d_gene: -

CDR3aa: CSARLGEAFF
CDR3nt: TGCAGTGCCCGGCTGGGTGAAGCTTTCTTT
abundance: few
v_gene: TRBV20-1
j_gene: TRBJ1-1
d_gene: -

CDR3aa: CASSHRILGTEAFF
CDR3nt: TGTGCCAGCAGCCACCGAATCCTCGGCACTGAAGCTTTCTTT
abundance: few
v_gene: TRBV4-2
j_gene: TRBJ1-1
d_gene: -

CDR3aa: CASSPFSPEQFF
CDR3nt: TGTGCCAGCAGCCCGTTCTCCCCGGAGCAGTTCTTC
abundance: -
v_gene: TRBV7-2
j_gene: TRBJ2-1
d_gene: -

CDR3aa: CASKLGRGINNTEAFF
CDR3nt: TGTGCCAGCAAATTGGGACGGGGGATCAATAACACTGAAGCTTTCTTT
abundance: -
v_gene: TRBV10-3
j_gene: TRBJ1-1
d_gene: -

CDR3aa: CASSFRDRGSYGYTF
CDR3nt: TGTGCCAGCTCATTCCGGGACAGGGGGTCCTATGGCTACACCTTC
abundance: few
v_gene: TRBV18
j_gene: TRBJ1-2
d_gene: TRBD1

CDR3aa: CASRRLAPDSTDTQYF
CDR3nt: TGCGCCTCCCGGCGGCTGGCACCAGATAGCACAGATACGCAGTATTTT
abundance: few
v_gene: TRBV10-2
j_gene: TRBJ2-3
d_gene: -

CDR3aa: CSVMPSADRTNTGELFF
CDR3nt: TGCAGCGTTATGCCCTCCGCCGACAGGACGAACACCGGGGAGCTGTTTTTT
abundance: -
v_gene: TRBV29-1
j_gene: TRBJ2-2
d_gene: -

CDR3aa: CSVEGNRPYEQYF
CDR3nt: TGCAGCGTTGAAGGTAACAGACCTTACGAGCAGTACTTC
abundance: -
v_gene: TRBV29-1
j_gene: TRBJ2-7
d_gene: -

CDR3aa: CASSESRDRDTEAFF
CDR3nt: TGTGCCAGCAGTGAATCCAGGGATCGGGACACTGAAGCTTTCTTT
abundance: few
v_gene: TRBV25-1
j_gene: TRBJ1-1
d_gene: -

CDR3aa: CASSLPAPGGTQYF
CDR3nt: TGTGCCAGCAGTTTACCCGCTCCCGGGGGTACGCAGTATTTT
abundance: few
v_gene: TRBV27
j_gene: TRBJ2-3
d_gene: -

CDR3aa: CASTPVNRGTEAFF
CDR3nt: TGTGCCAGCACCCCCGTCAATCGGGGCACTGAAGCTTTCTTT
abundance: -
v_gene: TRBV12-3/TRBV12-4
j_gene: TRBJ1-1
d_gene: -

CDR3aa: CASSRRDGTEAFF
CDR3nt: TGTGCCAGCAGTAGGCGGGACGGCACTGAAGCTTTCTTT
abundance: few
v_gene: TRBV11-2
j_gene: TRBJ1-1
d_gene: -

CDR3aa: CASSHINYSPNQPQHF
CDR3nt: TGTGCCAGCAGCCATATTAACTATAGCCCCAATCAGCCCCAGCATTTT
abundance: many
v_gene: TRBV7-8
j_gene: TRBJ1-5
d_gene: -

CDR3aa: CASTMRTGNTEAFF
CDR3nt: TGTGCCAGCACCATGAGGACAGGGAACACTGAAGCTTTCTTT
abundance: many
v_gene: TRBV7-2
j_gene: TRBJ1-1
d_gene: TRBD1

CDR3aa: CASSLATSGGAAFF
CDR3nt: TGCGCCAGCAGCTTGGCCACTAGCGGGGGGGCCGCATTCTTC
abundance: few
v_gene: TRBV5-1
j_gene: TRBJ2-1
d_gene: TRBD2

CDR3aa: CASSSRDHGGGPIYF
CDR3nt: TGTGCCAGCAGCTCTAGGGACCATGGAGGGGGCCCCATATATTTT
abundance: -
v_gene: TRBV7-2
j_gene: TRBJ1-3
d_gene: TRBD1

CDR3aa: CASSENSGMGETQYF
CDR3nt: TGTGCCAGCTCCGAAAATTCAGGGATGGGAGAGACCCAGTACTTC
abundance: -
v_gene: TRBV18
j_gene: TRBJ2-5
d_gene: -

CDR3aa: CARLARDTGELFF
CDR3nt: TGTGCCCGACTAGCCCGTGACACCGGGGAGCTGTTTTTT
abundance: few
v_gene: TRBV30
j_gene: TRBJ2-2
d_gene: TRBD2

CDR3aa: CASSVEGLVNEQFF
CDR3nt: TGTGCCAGCAGCGTAGAAGGACTAGTTAATGAGCAGTTCTTC
abundance: -
v_gene: TRBV9
j_gene: TRBJ2-1
d_gene: TRBD2

CDR3aa: CASSQEVQGPRRTQYF
CDR3nt: TGCGCCAGCAGCCAAGAAGTACAGGGACCAAGGAGGACCCAGTACTTC
abundance: few
v_gene: TRBV4-3
j_gene: TRBJ2-5
d_gene: -

CDR3aa: CASSQESAGTYEQYF
CDR3nt: TGCGCCAGCAGCCAAGAGAGTGCCGGGACCTACGAGCAGTACTTC
abundance: -
v_gene: TRBV4-3
j_gene: TRBJ2-7
d_gene: -

CDR3aa: CASSVGGGPSNEQFF
CDR3nt: TGTGCCAGCAGCGTAGGCGGGGGGCCCTCGAATGAGCAGTTCTTC
abundance: -
v_gene: TRBV9
j_gene: TRBJ2-1
d_gene: TRBD2

CDR3aa: CASSPGSGDEQYF
CDR3nt: TGCGCCAGCAGCCCGGGTTCGGGTGACGAGCAGTACTTC
abundance: -
v_gene: TRBV4-1
j_gene: TRBJ2-7
d_gene: -

CDR3aa: CAALGGHGYTF
CDR3nt: TGTGCCGCGCTGGGGGGACATGGCTACACCTTC
abundance: few
v_gene: TRBV6-5
j_gene: TRBJ1-2
d_gene: -

CDR3aa: CATSDSGTKNIQYF
CDR3nt: TGTGCCACCAGTGATTCAGGGACCAAAAACATTCAGTACTTC
abundance: -
v_gene: TRBV24-1
j_gene: TRBJ2-4
d_gene: -

CDR3aa: CASSQRDRGTGELFF
CDR3nt: TGTGCCAGCAGCCAACGGGACAGGGGCACCGGGGAGCTGTTTTTT
abundance: few
v_gene: TRBV3-1
j_gene: TRBJ2-2
d_gene: TRBD1

CDR3aa: CASSLKVLGISGNTIYF
CDR3nt: TGTGCCAGCAGTTTAAAGGTCCTCGGGATCTCTGGAAACACCATATATTTT
abundance: few
v_gene: TRBV12-3/TRBV12-4
j_gene: TRBJ1-3
d_gene: -

CDR3aa: CSASRDRPYEQYF
CDR3nt: TGCAGTGCCTCGAGGGACAGACCCTACGAGCAGTACTTC
abundance: few
v_gene: TRBV20-1
j_gene: TRBJ2-7
d_gene: TRBD1

CDR3aa: CASSDSASGGADTQYF
CDR3nt: TGTGCCAGCAGTGACTCGGCTAGCGGGGGAGCAGATACGCAGTATTTT
abundance: -
v_gene: TRBV6-4
j_gene: TRBJ2-3
d_gene: TRBD2

CDR3aa: CASSLVYAGGEQFF
CDR3nt: TGTGCCAGCAGCTTGGTGTATGCGGGGGGCGAGCAGTTCTTC
abundance: -
v_gene: TRBV5-5
j_gene: TRBJ2-1
d_gene: TRBD2

CDR3aa: CASSLWGISDTQYF
CDR3nt: TGCGCCAGCAGCTTGTGGGGGATTTCAGATACGCAGTATTTT
abundance: few
v_gene: TRBV5-1
j_gene: TRBJ2-3
d_gene: -

CDR3aa: CASRPGQAGELFF
CDR3nt: TGTGCCAGCAGACCAGGACAGGCGGGGGAGCTGTTTTTT
abundance: few
v_gene: TRBV6-5
j_gene: TRBJ2-2
d_gene: TRBD1

CDR3aa: CASSLQQGGAGELFF
CDR3nt: TGTGCCAGCAGTTTACAACAGGGGGGAGCAGGGGAGCTGTTTTTT
abundance: few
v_gene: TRBV12-3/TRBV12-4
j_gene: TRBJ2-2
d_gene: TRBD1

CDR3aa: CASSSDRGLTYEQYF
CDR3nt: TGTGCCAGCAGTTCAGACAGGGGGTTGACCTACGAGCAGTACTTC
abundance: many
v_gene: TRBV6-5
j_gene: TRBJ2-7
d_gene: TRBD1

CDR3aa: CASSNLYRDSYEQYF
CDR3nt: TGTGCCAGCAGTAACCTCTACAGGGACTCCTACGAGCAGTACTTC
abundance: -
v_gene: TRBV6-5
j_gene: TRBJ2-7
d_gene: -

CDR3aa: CASSLTGPRSGGANVLTF
CDR3nt: TGTGCCAGCAGTTTGACAGGCCCTCGGTCGGGAGGGGCCAACGTCCTGACTTTC
abundance: -
v_gene: TRBV27
j_gene: TRBJ2-6
d_gene: -

CDR3aa: CAISDGGSAYEQYF
CDR3nt: TGTGCCATCAGTGACGGGGGCAGCGCCTACGAGCAGTACTTC
abundance: few
v_gene: TRBV10-3
j_gene: TRBJ2-7
d_gene: -

CDR3aa: CASSYYGTGDEKLFF
CDR3nt: TGTGCCAGCAGTTACTACGGGACAGGGGATGAAAAACTGTTTTTT
abundance: -
v_gene: TRBV6-5
j_gene: TRBJ1-4
d_gene: TRBD1